Listed below are T cell receptor beta chains from one sample, sequenced in a study of T-cell memory formation after mild COVID-19. MiXCR, run by TCRdb on the 5' RACE reads, gives a single entry per CDR3 protein. This repertoire shows roughly 240,000 distinct CDR3 sequences, 15% found once; its top ten account for 2.1%. Sequenced input: PBMCs or a T cell subset sorted from them (not recorded which). The receptor source for this set is an adult woman who had mild COVID-19 (a few samples of this study predate the infection). Cell type and time point are not known. The CDR3 runs from the conserved cysteine through the conserved F or W. A D gene is named only where the DNA matches it firmly. The listing skips clone size in some rows; elsewhere it reads once, few, many or a size class.

>TRBD2|NA|TRBV7-7|TRBJ2-5
TGTGCCAGCAGCTGGCGGGCTAGCGGGGAGGAGACCCAGTACTTC
CASSWRASGEETQYF
>TRBD1|few|TRBV19|TRBJ2-1
TGTGCCAGTAGTAATCTCCCGGGACAGGGTCCCTCCAATGAGCAGTTCTTC
CASSNLPGQGPSNEQFF
>NA|NA|TRBV5-4|TRBJ1-6
TGTGCCAGCAGCTCATGGACCGAAAATTCACCCCTCCACTTT
CASSSWTENSPLHF
>NA|NA|TRBV12-3/TRBV12-4|TRBJ2-5
TGTGCCAGCAGTTTAAGTCATGAAGGGTCCGAGACCCAGTACTTC
CASSLSHEGSETQYF
>NA|NA|TRBV4-3|TRBJ2-1
TGCGCCAGCAGCCAAGACCATACCAGGGTCAATGAGCAGTTCTTC
CASSQDHTRVNEQFF
>NA|NA|TRBV12-3/TRBV12-4|TRBJ1-4
TGTGCCAGCAGTTTTTCGGGACCTCCCGGGTGGGGTGAAAAACTGTTTTTT
CASSFSGPPGWGEKLFF
>NA|NA|TRBV20-1|TRBJ2-1
TGCAGTGCTAGAGAGTATCAGATTCCCTACAATGAGCAGTTCTTC
CSAREYQIPYNEQFF
>TRBD2|once|TRBV7-8|TRBJ2-7
TGTGCCAGCAGCTTAGGCGGGAGGAATAGATACGAGCAGTACTTC
CASSLGGRNRYEQYF
>TRBD1|NA|TRBV7-9|TRBJ1-5
TGTGCCAGCAGCTCCCCACGGGGGTCGAGAGGGGGCCTCAATCAGCCCCAGCATTTT
CASSSPRGSRGGLNQPQHF
>TRBD1|few|TRBV5-1|TRBJ2-5
TGCGCCAGCAGCTTGGTAGGACAGGGCCAAGAGACCCAGTACTTC
CASSLVGQGQETQYF
>TRBD1|NA|TRBV25-1|TRBJ2-3
TGTGCCAGCATGGGGTGGACAGGGGACGGGAATACGCAGTATTTT
CASMGWTGDGNTQYF
>NA|many|TRBV12-3/TRBV12-4|TRBJ2-7
TGTGCCAGCAGCCCCCTAAAGGGCAGGGGACACTACGAGCAGTACTTC
CASSPLKGRGHYEQYF
>NA|NA|TRBV20-1|TRBJ2-7
TGCAGAGCTAGAGCGGCAGGGCTCTCCTACGAGCAGTACTTC
CRARAAGLSYEQYF
>NA|many|TRBV2|TRBJ2-7
TGTGCCAGCAGTAAACAGGGCTACGAGCAGTACTTC
CASSKQGYEQYF
>TRBD2|many|TRBV12-3/TRBV12-4|TRBJ2-7
TGTGCCAGCAGTCCTCAACTAGCGGGAGACTACGAGCAGTACTTC
CASSPQLAGDYEQYF
>TRBD1|few|TRBV12-3/TRBV12-4|TRBJ2-5
TGTGCCAGCAGTTTAGATGGGACAGGGCGCCAAGAGACCCAGTACTTC
CASSLDGTGRQETQYF
>TRBD1|NA|TRBV27|TRBJ1-1
TGTGCCAGCAGTACCGGACAGGGGTGGACTGAAGCTTTCTTT
CASSTGQGWTEAFF
>NA|few|TRBV12-3/TRBV12-4|TRBJ1-5
TGTGCCAGCAGTGCTTATAGCAATCAGCCCCAGCATTTT
CASSAYSNQPQHF
>NA|many|TRBV7-9|TRBJ2-5
TGTGCCAGCAGCTTAAGAGAAGTCCTCCTAGGCGGGGAGACCCAGTACTTC
CASSLREVLLGGETQYF
>NA|few|TRBV6-2/TRBV6-3|TRBJ2-7
TGTGCCAGCAGTTTCACACGGCCCTACGAGCAGTACTTC
CASSFTRPYEQYF
>TRBD1|NA|TRBV12-3/TRBV12-4|TRBJ1-3
TGTGCCAGCAGCTCCTCCCCCGGGACAGGGTACCCTGGAAACACCATATATTTT
CASSSSPGTGYPGNTIYF
>NA|many|TRBV9|TRBJ2-1
TGTGCCAGCAGCGTAAAAGTAGGGGGGGTCCATGAGCAGTTCTTC
CASSVKVGGVHEQFF
>NA|few|TRBV11-3|TRBJ2-3
TGTGCCAGCAGCTTAGGGGCTTGGGGCCGGGATACGCAGTATTTT
CASSLGAWGRDTQYF
>TRBD2|few|TRBV29-1|TRBJ2-1
TGCAGCGTTGGCCTGACTAGCGGGGGGACTAGGGAGCAGTTCTTC
CSVGLTSGGTREQFF
>NA|many|TRBV2|TRBJ2-2
TGTGCCAGCACGTTCGGGAACACCGGGGAGCTGTTTTTT
CASTFGNTGELFF
>TRBD1|NA|TRBV7-2|TRBJ1-1
TGTGCCAGCAGCCCCGGACGTAGACAGGGCACTGAAGCTTTCTTT
CASSPGRRQGTEAFF
>NA|NA|TRBV18|TRBJ1-2
TGTGCCAGCTCACCGGGAATGACAGTTAACTATGGCTACACCTTC
CASSPGMTVNYGYTF
>TRBD2|few|TRBV10-3|TRBJ2-3
TGTGCCATCAGTGGGACTAGCGGGGGGATGGATACGCAGTATTTT
CAISGTSGGMDTQYF
>NA|few|TRBV20-1|TRBJ2-6
TGCAGTGCTAGAGTATCTGGGGCCAACGTCCTGACTTTC
CSARVSGANVLTF
>NA|NA|TRBV12-3/TRBV12-4|TRBJ2-2
TGTGCCAGCAGTTTTTTCCACACCGGGGAGCTGTTTTTT
CASSFFHTGELFF
>NA|NA|TRBV2|TRBJ2-1
TGTGCCAGCAGCGAAAGGGCCCGGGTGTACAATGAGCAGTTCTTC
CASSERARVYNEQFF
>NA|many|TRBV20-1|TRBJ1-1
TGCAGTGCTAGAGATAGCTCGGCAGGGCACACTGAAGCTTTCTTT
CSARDSSAGHTEAFF
>TRBD2|few|TRBV5-1|TRBJ2-1
TGCGCCAGCAGCTTGGGCGGGACTAGCGGGATCAATGAGCAGTTCTTC
CASSLGGTSGINEQFF
>TRBD1|NA|TRBV3-1|TRBJ1-2
TGTGCCAGCAGCCAAGGGACAGGGGATGGCTACACCTTC
CASSQGTGDGYTF
>TRBD2|few|TRBV18|TRBJ2-1
TGTGCCAGCTCATCGACTAGCGGGGAGCAGTTCTTC
CASSSTSGEQFF
>TRBD1|NA|TRBV7-2|TRBJ2-7
TGTGCCAGCAGCTTACTTGGACAGGGTATCGAGCAGTACTTC
CASSLLGQGIEQYF
>NA|NA|TRBV27|TRBJ1-2
TGTGCCAGCAGTTCCCTCGGGGGAAGAGGCTATGGCTACACCTTC
CASSSLGGRGYGYTF
>NA|few|TRBV30|TRBJ1-2
TGTGCCTGGAGTGTTAGGCAGGTCAACTATGGCTACACCTTC
CAWSVRQVNYGYTF
>NA|NA|TRBV7-9|TRBJ1-2
TGTGCCAGCAGTCTCGCGACGGGGGATGGCTACACCTTC
CASSLATGDGYTF
>NA|many|TRBV6-2/TRBV6-3|TRBJ2-5
TGTGCCAGCAGCCAGGACCTAGGGACCCAGTACTTC
CASSQDLGTQYF
>NA|NA|TRBV4-3|TRBJ1-5
TGCGCCAGCAGCCAAGAGCGAAGGGGATTTCAGCCCCAGCATTTT
CASSQERRGFQPQHF
>NA|NA|TRBV20-1|TRBJ1-5
TGCAGTGCTAGATCCGAGCTTACGGGCAATCAGCCCCAGCATTTT
CSARSELTGNQPQHF
>TRBD2|NA|TRBV18|TRBJ2-1
TGTGCCAGCTTAACGACAGCGGGAGGACTAAGCTACAATGAGCAGTTCTTC
CASLTTAGGLSYNEQFF
>TRBD1|NA|TRBV5-1|TRBJ1-6
TGCGCCAGCAGCCCGGGACAGGGCTCGGATAATTCACCCCTCCACTTT
CASSPGQGSDNSPLHF
>TRBD1|few|TRBV9|TRBJ1-1
TGTGCCAGCAGCGTAGCTACCCAGGGGGGTAACACTGAAGCTTTCTTT
CASSVATQGGNTEAFF
>TRBD1|NA|TRBV11-2|TRBJ2-5
TGTGCCAGCAGCTTGGCCGGACAGGGAGGTTGGGAGACCCAGTACTTC
CASSLAGQGGWETQYF
>NA|few|TRBV4-2|TRBJ2-1
TGTGCCAGCAGCCTATTGGAGACTATCGCCGGTAATGAGCAGTTCTTC
CASSLLETIAGNEQFF
>TRBD1|NA|TRBV5-1|TRBJ1-4
TGCGCCAGCAGCTCAGGACAGGGAACTAGAAAACTGTTTTTT
CASSSGQGTRKLFF
>TRBD1|NA|TRBV23-1|TRBJ2-7
TGCGCCAGCAGTCAATCGGACAGGGAGCCCTACGAGCAGTACTTC
CASSQSDREPYEQYF
>TRBD2|few|TRBV5-1|TRBJ2-5
TGCGCCAGCAGCTTGGTTACTAGCGGGGCTGAGACCCAGTACTTC
CASSLVTSGAETQYF